The source of this T cell receptor (beta chain) is a study of identical twins. General observations from the study: Researchers caution that invariant MAIT and iNKT cells could partly confound zero-insertion analyses. The study found excess low generation probability among twin-shared out-of-frame alpha sequences.

Germline V CDR1 and CDR2: SGHRS, YFSETQ. The CDR3 covers 15 residues. V lost 0 bases, J lost 2 bases, and 10 bases lay in between. TCRdb used MiXCR to reprocess the 5' RACE reads, holding one entry per CDR3 protein. The repertoire holds 600,000 to 850,000 distinct CDR3 sequences, with over 15% as singletons. A remark on this clonotype: What it binds is unknown.

The same sample was also studied in work on T cells expressing NK-cell markers. Turning to that study: Restriction of the sorted population to alpha-beta TCR T cells was achieved in several experiments with an anti-gamma-delta TCR antibody. Each of over 5 donors carried dominant NKG2C+ clonotypes accounting for roughly 1.0-7.0% of CD8+ T cells.

The TCR sequence derives from a woman aged 18-30 years in good health. The material sequenced was PBMCs. The chain has TRBV5-1 and TRBJ2-3, with TRBD2 as a possible D gene (5 bases). The CDR3 reads CASSLGNGLTDTQYF. The CDR3 DNA follows: TGCGCCAGCAGCTTGGGAAACGGACTCACAGATACGCAGTATTTT.